The sequence of this T cell receptor beta chain was determined in a study of T cells after yellow fever vaccination (dated by TCRdb to 2018 to 2020). Some background on the complete study: The SMART-Seq v4 Ultra Low Input RNA kit was used to prepare libraries from fractions with low cell numbers. To track T-cell clones before and after primary and booster YFV17D yellow fever vaccination, bulk TCR alpha and beta repertoires were sequenced longitudinally. The cohort comprised two healthy male donors, one aged 18 to 30 and one aged 30 to 40 years. Blood was collected at multiple timepoints before and after primary and secondary immunization, and bulk PBMC replicates and cell subsets were isolated.

TCR cDNA was made using 5'RACE template switching, a step that added a universal primer site and unique molecular identifiers. cDNA synthesis was primed from both the TCR alpha and TCR beta constant segments. Two PCR steps were used to amplify libraries, with sample barcodes and sequencing adapters being added in the second step. Libraries were sequenced on Illumina HiSeq 2500 (2x100 bp) or NovaSeq (2x150 bp). The source study handled its data this way. Reads were demultiplexed and collapsed into UMI consensus sequences with MIGEC, and V(D)J alignment was performed with MiXCR. Vaccine-responding clonotypes were defined with edgeR using replicate PBMC samples, requiring FDR below 0.01 and a log2 fold change above 5 up to day 15. CD4 or CD8 identity was assigned to each bulk clonotype according to whether the clonotype was present at higher abundance in the sequenced CD4 repertoire or the sequenced CD8 repertoire. TCRdb trimmed the raw reads at Q25, called clones with MiXCR and kept productive beta chains. Each CDR3 protein gets just one entry, which takes the most common genes and DNA from the rows behind it. The V and J calls reflect TCRdb's pipeline rather than the authors' work. This sample gives a few hundred thousand distinct CDR3 sequences in total; roughly 17% of them show up just once. The ten largest account for roughly 17% of the sample.

V ends up 4 bases short and J 2 bases short, with an unmatched junction base count of 5. Its CDR3 holds 15 amino acids, cysteine through phenylalanine. Kept here is only the CDR3 DNA, which spans 45 bases and is read in frame from base 1. CDR1 and CDR2, per the germline V gene (reference sequence), are LGHDT and YNNKEL. Overall study results and their limits: The secondary T-cell response was weaker than the primary response but faster, peaking on day 5 instead of day 15. After the booster, most clones that had expanded after primary vaccination were detected again (nearly 98% of CD4 and about 88% of CD8), suggesting broad maintenance of memory. Only two donors were included in the study, so the extent to which the findings can be generalized is limited. Computational filtering was needed because FACS-sorted repertoires could contain abundant contaminating clonotypes from the bulk population. A small fraction of clonotypes showed up in both the CD4 and CD8 compartments, probably as a result of convergent recombination.

This specimen's treatment or condition label, interpreted: live attenuated yellow fever vaccine strain. Two biological replicates of bulk PBMCs were collected at each blood-draw timepoint. PBMCs were isolated from peripheral blood using a standard Ficoll-Paque protocol. TriZol was used to extract RNA from bulk PBMCs, CD4 and CD8 fractions, and dextramer-positive and dextramer-negative fractions. There are many counts of this clonotype. It has no known antigen specificity. No clone much larger than this one lies a single base away; base qualities are absent. The input for sequencing was PBMCs, taken 5 days after the first yellow fever vaccination. The TCR was taken from a man aged 18 to 29 who received the YFV17D yellow fever vaccine. The rearrangement joined TRBV3-1 to TRBJ2-1; 7 middle bases align to TRBD1. DNA sequence: TGTGCCAGCAGCCTCCGACAGGGCACCTACAATGAGCAGTTCTTC. This yields the protein CASSLRQGTYNEQFF.